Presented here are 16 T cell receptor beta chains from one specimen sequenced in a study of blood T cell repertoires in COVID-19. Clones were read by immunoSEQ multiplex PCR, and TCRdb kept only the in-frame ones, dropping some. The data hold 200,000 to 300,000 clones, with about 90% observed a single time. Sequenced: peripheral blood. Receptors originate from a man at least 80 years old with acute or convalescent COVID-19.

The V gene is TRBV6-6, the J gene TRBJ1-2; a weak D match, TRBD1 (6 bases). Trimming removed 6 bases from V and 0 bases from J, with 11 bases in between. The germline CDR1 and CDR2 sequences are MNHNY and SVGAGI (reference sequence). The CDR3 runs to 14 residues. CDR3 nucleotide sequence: TGTGCCAGCAGGATACAGGGAGCTAACTATGGCTACACCTTC. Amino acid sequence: CASRIQGANYGYTF.

CDR3 nucleotide sequence: TGTGCCAGCAGTTCACCGGGACAGGGGCGTCCATGGCAAAATCAGCCCCAGCATTTT. As protein: CASSSPGQGRPWQNQPQHF. V usage is TRBV28 and J usage is TRBJ1-5; 10 bases fit TRBD1. V gave up 4 bases and J gave up 4 bases; unmatched junction bases: 16. Germline CDR1 is MDHEN and CDR2 is SYDVKM. This CDR3 contains 19 residues.

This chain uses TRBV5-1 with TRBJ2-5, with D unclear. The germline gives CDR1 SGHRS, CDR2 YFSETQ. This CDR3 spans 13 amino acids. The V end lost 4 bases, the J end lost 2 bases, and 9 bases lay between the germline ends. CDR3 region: CASSPEIQETQYF. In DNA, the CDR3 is TGCGCCAGCAGCCCTGAGATACAAGAGACCCAGTACTTC.

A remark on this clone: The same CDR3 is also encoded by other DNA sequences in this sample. CDR3 nucleotides: TGTGCCAGTAGTGCGACAGGGGGAGAGACCCAGTACTTC. Translated, it gives CASSATGGETQYF. J is TRBJ2-5 and V is TRBV19, with TRBD1 matching over 9 bases. This CDR3 is 13 amino acids long. V lost 5 bases to trimming and J lost 4 bases; unmatched junction nucleotides: 2. From germline, CDR1 is LNHDA and CDR2 SQIVND (reference sequence).

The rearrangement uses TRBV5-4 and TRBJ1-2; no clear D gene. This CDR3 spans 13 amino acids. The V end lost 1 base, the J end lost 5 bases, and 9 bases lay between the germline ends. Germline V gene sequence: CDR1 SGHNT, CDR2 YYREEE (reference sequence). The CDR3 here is CASSLPGAYGYTF. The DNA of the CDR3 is TGTGCCAGCAGCTTGCCAGGCGCTTATGGCTACACCTTC.

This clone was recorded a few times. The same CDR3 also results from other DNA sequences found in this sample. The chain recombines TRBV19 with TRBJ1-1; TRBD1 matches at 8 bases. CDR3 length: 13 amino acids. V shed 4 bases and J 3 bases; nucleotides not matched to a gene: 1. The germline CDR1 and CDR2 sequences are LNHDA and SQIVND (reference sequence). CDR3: CASSTTGDTEAFF. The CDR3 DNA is TGTGCCAGTAGTACGACAGGGGACACTGAAGCTTTCTTT.

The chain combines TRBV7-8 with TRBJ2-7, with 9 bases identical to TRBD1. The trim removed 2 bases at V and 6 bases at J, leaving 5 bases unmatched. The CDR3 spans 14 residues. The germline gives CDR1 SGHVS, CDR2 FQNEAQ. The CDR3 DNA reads TGTGCCAGCAGCTTATTGGGACAGGGTTCCGAGCAGTACTTC. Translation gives CASSLLGQGSEQYF.

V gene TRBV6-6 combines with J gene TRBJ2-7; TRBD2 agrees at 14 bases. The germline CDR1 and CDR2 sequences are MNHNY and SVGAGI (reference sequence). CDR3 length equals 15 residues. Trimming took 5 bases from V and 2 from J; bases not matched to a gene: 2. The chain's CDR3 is CASSETSGRAYEQYF. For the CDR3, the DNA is TGTGCCAGCAGTGAGACTAGCGGGAGGGCCTACGAGCAGTACTTC.

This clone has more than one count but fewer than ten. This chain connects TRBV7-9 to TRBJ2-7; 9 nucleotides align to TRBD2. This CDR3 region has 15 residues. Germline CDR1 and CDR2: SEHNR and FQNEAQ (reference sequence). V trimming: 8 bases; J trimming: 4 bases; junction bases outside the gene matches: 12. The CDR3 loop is CASSFASSGSYEQYF. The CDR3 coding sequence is TGTGCCAGCTCGTTTGCGAGTAGCGGGAGTTACGAGCAGTACTTC.

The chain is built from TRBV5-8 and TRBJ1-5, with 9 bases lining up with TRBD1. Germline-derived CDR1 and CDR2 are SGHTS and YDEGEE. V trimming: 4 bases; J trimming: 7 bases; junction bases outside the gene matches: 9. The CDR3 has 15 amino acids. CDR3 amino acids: CASSHLATGGQPQHF. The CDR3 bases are TGTGCCAGCAGCCACTTGGCGACAGGGGGACAGCCCCAGCATTTT. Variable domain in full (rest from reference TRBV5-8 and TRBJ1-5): EAGVTQSPTHLIKTRGQQATLRCSPISGHTSVYWYQQALGLGLQFLLWYDEGEERNRGNFPPRFSGRQFPNYSSELNVNALELEDSALYLCASSHLATGGQPQHFGDGTRLSIL.

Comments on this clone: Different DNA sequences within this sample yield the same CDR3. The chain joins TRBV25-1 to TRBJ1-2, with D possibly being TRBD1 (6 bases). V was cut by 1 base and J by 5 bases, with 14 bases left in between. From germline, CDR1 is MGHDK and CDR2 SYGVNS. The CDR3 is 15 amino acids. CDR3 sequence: CASSEWNREGYGYTF. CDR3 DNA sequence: TGTGCCAGCAGTGAATGGAACAGGGAGGGATATGGCTACACCTTC.

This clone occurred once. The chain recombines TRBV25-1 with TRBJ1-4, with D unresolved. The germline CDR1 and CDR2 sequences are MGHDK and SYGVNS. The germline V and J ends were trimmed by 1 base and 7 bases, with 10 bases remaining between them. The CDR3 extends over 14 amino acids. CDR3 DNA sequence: TGTGCCAGCAGTGAATCATTGGCGGGTGAAAAACTGTTTTTT. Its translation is CASSESLAGEKLFF.

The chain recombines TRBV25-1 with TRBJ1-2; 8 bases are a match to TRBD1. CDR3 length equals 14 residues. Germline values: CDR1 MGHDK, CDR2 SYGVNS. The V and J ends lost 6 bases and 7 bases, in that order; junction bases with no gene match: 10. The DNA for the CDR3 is TGTGCCAGCAGGGCGGGGACAGGATATGGTGGCTACACCTTC. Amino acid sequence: CASRAGTGYGGYTF.

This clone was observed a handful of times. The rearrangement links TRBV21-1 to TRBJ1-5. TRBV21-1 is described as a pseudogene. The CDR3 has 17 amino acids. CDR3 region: CASSAGWGGEGHQPQHF. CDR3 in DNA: TGTGCCAGCAGCGCAGGTTGGGGGGGAGAAGGGCATCAGCCCCAGCATTTT.

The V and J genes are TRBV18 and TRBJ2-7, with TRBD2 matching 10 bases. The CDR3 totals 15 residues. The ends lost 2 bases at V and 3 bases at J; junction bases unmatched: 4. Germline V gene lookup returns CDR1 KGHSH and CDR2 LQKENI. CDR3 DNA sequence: TGTGCCAGCTCACCAGGGACTAGCGATTACTACGAGCAGTACTTC. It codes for CASSPGTSDYYEQYF.

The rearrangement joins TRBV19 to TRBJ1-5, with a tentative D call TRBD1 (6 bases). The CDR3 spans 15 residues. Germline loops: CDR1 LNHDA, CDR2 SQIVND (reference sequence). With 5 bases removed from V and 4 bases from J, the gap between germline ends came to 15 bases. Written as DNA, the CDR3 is TGTGCCAGTAGTTCACCAGGACAGCTGAATCAGCCCCAGCATTTT. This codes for CASSSPGQLNQPQHF.